This T cell receptor (beta chain) was identified in a study of graft-versus-host responses after intestinal transplantation. TCRdb's copy holds only in-frame clones and misses some; the assay was immunoSEQ multiplex PCR. This table has fewer than 60,000 clones, roughly 83% appearing once. Germline values: CDR1 LGHNA, CDR2 YNFKEQ. The CDR3 consists of 14 residues. Trimming removed 2 bases from V and 5 bases from J, with 13 bases in between. This clone appeared a single time. Its antigen is not identified. The specimen was unstimulated CD4+ T cells sorted from spleen or lymph node cells, collected before transplant. The V call is TRBV4-2, the J call TRBJ2-7, with D uncertain. The TCR originated in a human donor who was the organ donor for an intestinal transplant. CDR3 in amino acids: CASSQRVRSDEQYF. CDR3 nucleotides: TGTGCCAGCAGCCAAAGGGTCAGAAGCGACGAGCAGTACTTC.